The T cell receptor beta chain under discussion was sequenced for a study of cytomegalovirus exposure and HLA in healthy donors. Turning to the study itself: Roughly 180 million T cells yielded 100 million to 130 million unique TCR beta sequences, as an earlier analysis found. Study-level findings and limits: For most TCR beta V segments, an earlier analysis put the productive rate at about 87% or about 30% of the time. Analysis performed later showed TCR beta chains linked to HLA being more clonally expanded than equally common others.

CDR3 size: 15 residues. Germline loops: CDR1 SGDLS, CDR2 YYNGEE. Trimming took 0 bases from V and 0 from J, leaving 8 bases between them. With respect to this clone: Its specificity is unknown.

Primers for the PCR totalled 60 Vbeta and 13 Jbeta. Some clones are missing from TCRdb's copy, which holds only in-frame ones; the method was immunoSEQ multiplex PCR. The sample has almost 85,000 clones, around 78% seen once; the top ten hold just under 2.5%. The sequencing sample was made of PBMCs. The receptor was isolated from a male donor in good health and CMV-seropositive. The rearrangement links TRBV9 to TRBJ2-3; possible D gene TRBD2, 5 bases. The CDR3: CASSVGSGSTDTQYF. As DNA, the CDR3 is TGTGCCAGCAGCGTAGGTTCGGGAAGCACAGATACGCAGTATTTT.